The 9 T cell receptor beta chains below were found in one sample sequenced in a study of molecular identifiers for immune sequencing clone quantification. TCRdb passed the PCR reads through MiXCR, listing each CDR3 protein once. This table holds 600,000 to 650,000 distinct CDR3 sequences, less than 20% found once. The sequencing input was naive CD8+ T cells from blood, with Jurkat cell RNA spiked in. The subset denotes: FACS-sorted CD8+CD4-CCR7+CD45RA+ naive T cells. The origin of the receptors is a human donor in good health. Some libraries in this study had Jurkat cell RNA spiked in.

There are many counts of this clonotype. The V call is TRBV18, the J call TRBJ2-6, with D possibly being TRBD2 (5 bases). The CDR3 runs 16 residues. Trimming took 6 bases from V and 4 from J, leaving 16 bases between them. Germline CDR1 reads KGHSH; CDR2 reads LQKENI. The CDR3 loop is CASSTRTGTGANVLTF. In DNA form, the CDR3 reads TGTGCCAGCTCTACAAGGACGGGAACCGGGGCCAACGTCCTGACTTTC.

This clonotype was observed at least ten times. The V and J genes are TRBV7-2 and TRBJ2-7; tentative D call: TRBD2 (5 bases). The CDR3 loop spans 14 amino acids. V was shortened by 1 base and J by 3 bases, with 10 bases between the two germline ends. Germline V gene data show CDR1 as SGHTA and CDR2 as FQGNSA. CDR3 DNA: TGTGCCAGCAGCTTAGGAGGGCCCCGCTACGAGCAGTACTTC. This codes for CASSLGGPRYEQYF.

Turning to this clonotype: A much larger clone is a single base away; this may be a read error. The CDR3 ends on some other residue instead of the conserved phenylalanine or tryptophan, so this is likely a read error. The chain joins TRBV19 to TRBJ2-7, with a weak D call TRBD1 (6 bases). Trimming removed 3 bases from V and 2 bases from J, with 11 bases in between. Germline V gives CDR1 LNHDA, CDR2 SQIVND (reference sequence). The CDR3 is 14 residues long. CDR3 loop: CASSIGTPAYEQYS. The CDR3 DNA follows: TGTGCCAGTAGTATCGGGACACCTGCCTACGAGCAGTACTCC.

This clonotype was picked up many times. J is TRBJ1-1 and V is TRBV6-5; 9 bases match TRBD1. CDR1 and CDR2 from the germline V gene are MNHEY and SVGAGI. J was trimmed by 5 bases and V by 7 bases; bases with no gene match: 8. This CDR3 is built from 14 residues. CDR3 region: CASIKTGGRTEAFF. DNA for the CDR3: TGTGCCAGCATTAAAACAGGGGGCAGGACTGAAGCTTTCTTT.

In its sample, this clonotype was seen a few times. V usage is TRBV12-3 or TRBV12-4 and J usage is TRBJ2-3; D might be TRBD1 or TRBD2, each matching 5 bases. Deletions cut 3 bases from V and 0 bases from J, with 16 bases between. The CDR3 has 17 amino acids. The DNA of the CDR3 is TGTGCCAGCAGTTTGGGGACCGTTTCCTCTAGCACAGATACGCAGTATTTT. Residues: CASSLGTVSSSTDTQYF.

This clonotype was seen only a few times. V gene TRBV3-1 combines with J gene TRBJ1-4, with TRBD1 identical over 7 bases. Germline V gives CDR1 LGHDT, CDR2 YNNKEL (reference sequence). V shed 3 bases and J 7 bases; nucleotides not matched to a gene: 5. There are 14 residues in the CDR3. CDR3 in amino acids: CASSHPGQFEKLFF. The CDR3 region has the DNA TGTGCCAGCAGCCACCCGGGACAGTTTGAAAAACTGTTTTTT.

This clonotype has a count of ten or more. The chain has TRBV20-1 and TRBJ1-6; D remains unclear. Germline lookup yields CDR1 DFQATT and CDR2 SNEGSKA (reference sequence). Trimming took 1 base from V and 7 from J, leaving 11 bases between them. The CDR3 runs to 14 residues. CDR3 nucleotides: TGCAGTGCTAGAGGCTCACAGTGGAATTCACCCCTCCACTTT. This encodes CSARGSQWNSPLHF.

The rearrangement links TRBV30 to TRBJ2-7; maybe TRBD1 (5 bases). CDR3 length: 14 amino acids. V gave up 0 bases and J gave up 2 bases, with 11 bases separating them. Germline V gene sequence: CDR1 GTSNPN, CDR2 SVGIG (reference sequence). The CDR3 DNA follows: TGTGCCTGGAGTGTATACAGGAGACCCTACGAGCAGTACTTC. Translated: CAWSVYRRPYEQYF.

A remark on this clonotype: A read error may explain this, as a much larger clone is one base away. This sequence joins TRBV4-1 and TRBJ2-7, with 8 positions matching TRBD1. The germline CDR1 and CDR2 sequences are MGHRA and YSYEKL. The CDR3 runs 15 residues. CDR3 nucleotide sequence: TGCGCCAGCAGCCAAGTTGGACAGGGCGGCTACGAGCAGTGCTTC. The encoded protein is CASSQVGQGGYEQCF.